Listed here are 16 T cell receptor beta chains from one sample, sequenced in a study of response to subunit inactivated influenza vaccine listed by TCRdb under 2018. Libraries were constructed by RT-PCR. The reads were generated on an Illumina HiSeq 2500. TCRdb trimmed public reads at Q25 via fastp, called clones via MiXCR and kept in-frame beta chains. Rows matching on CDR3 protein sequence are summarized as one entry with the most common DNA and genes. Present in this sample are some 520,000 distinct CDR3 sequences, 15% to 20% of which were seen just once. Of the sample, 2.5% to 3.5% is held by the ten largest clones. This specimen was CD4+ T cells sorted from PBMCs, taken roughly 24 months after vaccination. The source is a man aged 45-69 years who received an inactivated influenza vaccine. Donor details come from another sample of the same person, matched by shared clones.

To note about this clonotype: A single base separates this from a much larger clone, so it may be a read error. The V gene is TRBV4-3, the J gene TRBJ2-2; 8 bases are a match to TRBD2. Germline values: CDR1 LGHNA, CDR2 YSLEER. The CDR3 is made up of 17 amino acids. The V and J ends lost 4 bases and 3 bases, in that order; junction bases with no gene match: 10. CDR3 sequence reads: CASSRFGTSVDTGELFF. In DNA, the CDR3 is TGCGCCAGCAGCCGGTTCGGGACTAGTGTGGACACCGGGGAGCTGTTTTTT.

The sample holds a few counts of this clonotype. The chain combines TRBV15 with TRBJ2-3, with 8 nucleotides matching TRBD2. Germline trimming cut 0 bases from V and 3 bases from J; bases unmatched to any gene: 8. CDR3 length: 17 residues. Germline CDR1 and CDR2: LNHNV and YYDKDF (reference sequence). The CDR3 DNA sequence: TGTGCCACCAGCAGAGATTTTGAAGCGGGAGTTACAGATACGCAGTATTTT. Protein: CATSRDFEAGVTDTQYF.

The CDR3, as DNA: TGTGCCAGCAGCCACAGAGATTACGAGCAGTACTTC. It codes for CASSHRDYEQYF. The chain combines TRBV7-6 with TRBJ2-7; D uncertain. The germline CDR1 and CDR2 sequences are SGHVS and FNYEAQ. The germline V and J ends were trimmed by 5 bases and 4 bases, with 9 bases remaining between them. This CDR3 has 12 residues.

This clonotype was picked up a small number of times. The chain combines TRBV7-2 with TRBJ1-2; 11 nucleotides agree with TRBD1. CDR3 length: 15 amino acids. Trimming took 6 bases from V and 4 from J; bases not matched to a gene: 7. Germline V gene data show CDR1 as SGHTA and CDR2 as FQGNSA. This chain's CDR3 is CASSSWTGGRYGYTF. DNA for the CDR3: TGTGCCAGCAGTTCCTGGACAGGGGGCCGCTATGGCTACACCTTC. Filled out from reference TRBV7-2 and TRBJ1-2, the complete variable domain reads GAGVSQSPSNKVTEKGKDVELRCDPISGHTALYWYRQSLGQGLEFLIYFQGNSAPDKSGLPSDRFSAERTGGSVSTLTIQRTQQEDSAVYLCASSSWTGGRYGYTFGSGTRLTVV.

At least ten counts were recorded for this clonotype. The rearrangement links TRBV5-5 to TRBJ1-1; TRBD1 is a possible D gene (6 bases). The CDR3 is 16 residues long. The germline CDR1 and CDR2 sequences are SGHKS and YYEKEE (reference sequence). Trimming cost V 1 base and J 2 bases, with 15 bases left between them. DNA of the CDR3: TGTGCCAGCAGCTTGTTTTCAGGGGTCAGAAACACTGAAGCTTTCTTT. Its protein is CASSLFSGVRNTEAFF.

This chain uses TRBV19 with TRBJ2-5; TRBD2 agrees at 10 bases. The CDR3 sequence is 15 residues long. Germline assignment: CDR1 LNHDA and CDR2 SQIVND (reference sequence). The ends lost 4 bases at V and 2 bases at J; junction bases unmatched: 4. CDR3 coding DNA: TGTGCCAGTAGTACTTTTAGCGGGGGGCAAGAGACCCAGTACTTC. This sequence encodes CASSTFSGGQETQYF.

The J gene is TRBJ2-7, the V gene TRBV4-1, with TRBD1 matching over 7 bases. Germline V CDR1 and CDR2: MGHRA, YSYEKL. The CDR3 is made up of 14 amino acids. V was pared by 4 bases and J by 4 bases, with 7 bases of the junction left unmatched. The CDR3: CASSLGTAPYEQYF. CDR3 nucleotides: TGCGCCAGCAGCCTAGGGACAGCGCCTTACGAGCAGTACTTC.

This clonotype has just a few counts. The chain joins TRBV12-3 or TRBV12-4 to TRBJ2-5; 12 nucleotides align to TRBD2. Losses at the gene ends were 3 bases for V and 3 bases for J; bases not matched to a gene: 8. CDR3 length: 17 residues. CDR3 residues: CASSLETSGGDKETQYF. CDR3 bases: TGTGCCAGCAGTTTGGAGACTAGCGGGGGAGATAAAGAGACCCAGTACTTC.

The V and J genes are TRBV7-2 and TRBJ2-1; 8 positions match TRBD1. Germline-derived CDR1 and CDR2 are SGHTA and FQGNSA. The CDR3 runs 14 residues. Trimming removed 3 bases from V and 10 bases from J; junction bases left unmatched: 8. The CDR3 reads CASSFRQGRYEQFF. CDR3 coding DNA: TGTGCCAGCAGCTTTAGACAGGGGAGGTACGAGCAGTTCTTC.

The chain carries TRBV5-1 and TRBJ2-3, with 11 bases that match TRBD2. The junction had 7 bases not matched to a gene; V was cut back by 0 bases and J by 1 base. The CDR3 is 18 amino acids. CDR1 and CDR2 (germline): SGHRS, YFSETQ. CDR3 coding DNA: TGCGCCAGCAGCTTGGCCGGGACTAGCGGCCCTGGCACAGATACGCAGTATTTT. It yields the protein CASSLAGTSGPGTDTQYF.

The CDR3: CASSGQGQETQYF. The CDR3 bases are TGTGCCAGCAGCGGACAGGGCCAAGAGACCCAGTACTTC. This chain connects TRBV5-6 to TRBJ2-5, with 8 bases fitting TRBD1. With 4 bases clipped from V and 1 base from J, the junction kept 0 bases outside the gene matches. Germline CDR1 is SGHDT and CDR2 is YYEEEE. The CDR3 length is 13 residues.

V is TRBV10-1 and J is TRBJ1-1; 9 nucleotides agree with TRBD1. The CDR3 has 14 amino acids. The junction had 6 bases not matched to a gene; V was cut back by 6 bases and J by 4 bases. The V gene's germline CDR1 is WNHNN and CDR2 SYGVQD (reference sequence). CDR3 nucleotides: TGCGCCAGCAGAGCCGGGACAGGGAGCACTGAAGCTTTCTTT. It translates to CASRAGTGSTEAFF.

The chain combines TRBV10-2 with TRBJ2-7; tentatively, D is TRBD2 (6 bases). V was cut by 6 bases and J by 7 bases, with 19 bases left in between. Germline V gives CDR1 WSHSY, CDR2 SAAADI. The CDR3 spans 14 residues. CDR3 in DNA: TGCGCCAGCAGGGACCCGGGACTCCCTAGGGAGCAGTACTTC. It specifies CASRDPGLPREQYF.

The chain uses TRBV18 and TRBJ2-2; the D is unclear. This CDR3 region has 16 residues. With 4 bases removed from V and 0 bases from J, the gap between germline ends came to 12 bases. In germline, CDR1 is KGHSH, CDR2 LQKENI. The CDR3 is CASSLSTYANTGELFF. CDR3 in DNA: TGTGCCAGCTCACTCAGTACATACGCGAACACCGGGGAGCTGTTTTTT.

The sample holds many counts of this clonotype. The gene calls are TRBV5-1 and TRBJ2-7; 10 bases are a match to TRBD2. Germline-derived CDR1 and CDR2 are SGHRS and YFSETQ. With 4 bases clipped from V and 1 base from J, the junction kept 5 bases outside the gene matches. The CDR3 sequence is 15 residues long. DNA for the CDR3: TGCGCCAGCAGCACTAGCGGGATAAGGTCCTACGAGCAGTACTTC. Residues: CASSTSGIRSYEQYF.

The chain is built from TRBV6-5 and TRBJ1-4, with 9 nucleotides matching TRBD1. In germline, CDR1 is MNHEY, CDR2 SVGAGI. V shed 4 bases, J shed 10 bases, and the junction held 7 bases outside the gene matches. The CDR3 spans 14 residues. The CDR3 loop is CASSFRDRAGKLFF. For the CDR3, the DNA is TGTGCCAGCAGTTTCCGGGACAGGGCTGGAAAACTGTTTTTT.